The text below deals with one T cell receptor (beta chain). Seattle patients were enrolled while actively infected and followed longitudinally. The data belong to a study of blood T cell repertoires in COVID-19. Study context: Some COVID-19 samples were acute and others convalescent; all came from the United States, Italy and Spain.

Some clones are missing from TCRdb's copy, which holds only in-frame ones; the method was immunoSEQ multiplex PCR. Of fewer than 40,000 clones in the sample, 81% were seen once. Germline V gene data show CDR1 as SGDLS and CDR2 as YYNGEE. This CDR3 spans 13 amino acids. Deletions cut 3 bases from V and 8 bases from J, with 14 bases between. This sequence was found in a man between 65 and 79 years old with COVID-19, enrolled during active disease. The sample comprised peripheral blood. V usage is TRBV9 and J usage is TRBJ2-5; possibly TRBD2 for D (6 bases). The CDR3: CASSAGLATTQYF. The DNA for the CDR3 is TGTGCCAGCAGCGCGGGACTGGCCACCACCCAGTACTTC. Complete variable domain (other parts from reference TRBV9 and TRBJ2-5): DSGVTQTPKHLITATGQRVTLRCSPRSGDLSVYWYQQSLDQGLQFLIQYYNGEERAKGNILERFSAQQFPDLHSELNLSSLELGDSALYFCASSAGLATTQYFGPGTRLLVL.